These T cell receptor beta chains were read from a single sample in a study of T cells in Graves' hyperthyroidism and ophthalmopathy. In TCRdb, the multiplex PCR reads were re-called with MiXCR into one record per CDR3 protein. The table lists 600,000 or so distinct CDR3 sequences, roughly 17% of them singletons. The sequencing sample was made of blood. Source of these receptors: a woman aged 25 to 39 with Graves' hyperthyroidism. CDR3s include the opening cysteine and the closing phenylalanine or tryptophan. The order of the fields is D gene, J gene, V gene, clone size, CDR3 protein, CDR3 DNA. The D gene is left open where the match is weak. Rows give clone size only sometimes, using once, few, many, or a class for an expanded clone.

TRBD2,TRBJ2-7,TRBV5-4,many,CASSPLAGAPYEQYF,TGTGCCAGCAGCCCTCTAGCGGGAGCTCCCTACGAGCAGTACTTC
TRBD2,TRBJ2-1,TRBV6-2/TRBV6-3,many,CASSPLAGQQFF,TGTGCCAGCAGTCCCCTAGCGGGCCAGCAGTTCTTC
TRBD2,TRBJ2-3,TRBV7-8,many,CASSLETSGLTDTQYF,TGTGCCAGCAGCTTAGAGACTAGCGGGCTCACAGATACGCAGTATTTT
TRBD2,TRBJ2-2,TRBV2,NA,CASSEPGTSGRRNTGELFF,TGTGCCAGCAGTGAACCCGGGACTAGCGGGAGAAGGAACACCGGGGAGCTGTTTTTT
NA,TRBJ1-4,TRBV11-2,NA,CASSFPVGGSGEKLFF,TGTGCCAGCAGCTTTCCAGTTGGGGGGTCCGGCGAAAAACTGTTTTTT
TRBD1,TRBJ1-6,TRBV29-1,many,CSVGLTGDGSPLHF,TGCAGCGTCGGACTGACAGGGGATGGATCACCCCTCCACTTT
NA,TRBJ2-7,TRBV2,few,CASILMDEQYF,TGTGCCAGCATCCTAATGGACGAGCAGTACTTC
TRBD2,TRBJ2-2,TRBV3-1,few,CASSQDLFAGGYNTGELFF,TGTGCCAGCAGCCAAGATTTATTCGCGGGAGGATACAACACCGGGGAGCTGTTTTTT
NA,TRBJ2-5,TRBV7-3,NA,CASSSSRLGDETQYF,TGTGCCAGCAGCTCGTCCAGGTTAGGTGATGAGACCCAGTACTTC
NA,TRBJ2-5,TRBV5-1,few,CASSLSRQGRDFLETQYF,TGCGCCAGCAGCTTGTCAAGGCAGGGTCGCGATTTCTTGGAGACCCAGTACTTC
NA,TRBJ2-2,TRBV5-1,NA,CASSLAAPERNTGELFF,TGCGCCAGCAGCTTGGCCGCTCCGGAGCGAAACACCGGGGAGCTGTTTTTT
NA,TRBJ2-2,TRBV3-1,many,CASSRLDTGELFF,TGTGCCAGCAGCCGACTAGACACCGGGGAGCTGTTTTTT
NA,TRBJ2-7,TRBV3-1,few,CASSQDPLRPYF,TGTGCCAGCAGCCAAGATCCTTTACGGCCTTACTTC
TRBD1,TRBJ1-1,TRBV4-3,few,CASSQETGVAFF,TGCGCCAGCAGCCAAGAAACAGGGGTAGCTTTCTTT
NA,TRBJ2-7,TRBV9,many,CASSVDPYEQYF,TGTGCCAGCAGCGTAGACCCCTACGAGCAGTACTTC
NA,TRBJ1-1,TRBV27,many,CASSLSRGALNTEAFF,TGTGCCAGCAGTTTATCGAGGGGGGCCTTGAACACTGAAGCTTTCTTT
NA,TRBJ2-7,TRBV28,many,CASSPRQALRWEQYF,TGTGCCAGCAGTCCTAGACAAGCCCTGCGGTGGGAGCAGTACTTC
NA,TRBJ1-1,TRBV9,NA,CASSVGTGGLLNTEAFF,TGTGCCAGCAGCGTAGGAACGGGAGGGCTCCTGAACACTGAAGCTTTCTTT
TRBD2,TRBJ2-1,TRBV2,many,CASSASSGRAGNEQFF,TGTGCCAGCAGTGCGTCTAGCGGGAGGGCGGGCAATGAGCAGTTCTTC
NA,TRBJ2-7,TRBV10-3,few,CAISETGPYEQYF,TGTGCCATCAGTGAGACAGGCCCCTACGAGCAGTACTTC
TRBD1,TRBJ2-1,TRBV5-6,NA,CASSWDRHNEQFF,TGTGCCAGCAGCTGGGACAGACACAATGAGCAGTTCTTC
NA,TRBJ2-5,TRBV6-1,many,CASSPLGERETQYF,TGTGCCAGCAGCCCTTTGGGGGAGCGGGAGACCCAGTACTTC
TRBD2,TRBJ2-7,TRBV7-8,many,CASSHGGSSGGSSYEQYF,TGTGCCAGCAGCCATGGCGGGTCTAGCGGGGGTAGCTCCTACGAGCAGTACTTC
NA,TRBJ2-1,TRBV27,NA,CASSPMNGVYTQQFF,TGTGCCAGCAGTCCGATGAATGGTGTCTACACCCAGCAGTTCTTC
NA,TRBJ2-7,TRBV6-9,many,CASSPQADEQYF,TGTGCCAGCAGCCCCCAGGCGGACGAGCAGTACTTC
NA,TRBJ2-7,TRBV5-1,many,CASSPEGQSFYEQYF,TGCGCCAGCTCACCGGAGGGCCAATCTTTCTACGAGCAGTACTTC
TRBD2,TRBJ2-7,TRBV5-1,NA,CASSLVGLAGVYEQYF,TGCGCCAGCAGCTTGGTGGGACTAGCGGGAGTCTACGAGCAGTACTTC
NA,TRBJ1-4,TRBV27,once,CASSLWGRGQEKLFF,TGTGCCAGCAGTTTATGGGGTCGGGGGCAGGAAAAACTGTTTTTT
NA,TRBJ2-1,TRBV19,few,CASEDGRGWYEQFF,TGTGCCAGTGAGGACGGGAGAGGCTGGTATGAGCAGTTCTTC
NA,TRBJ1-6,TRBV27,many,CASSLAPPLAGPLHF,TGTGCCAGCAGTTTAGCACCTCCCTTGGCGGGGCCCCTCCACTTT
NA,TRBJ2-1,TRBV9,many,CASSGSGQSYNEQFF,TGTGCCAGCAGCGGGTCCGGACAATCTTACAATGAGCAGTTCTTC
NA,TRBJ2-3,TRBV9,many,CASSVGSGSTDTQYF,TGTGCCAGCAGCGTAGGATCTGGTAGCACAGATACGCAGTATTTT
NA,TRBJ2-7,TRBV3-1,many,CASSQEVGVSQQYF,TGTGCCAGCAGCCAAGAGGTAGGAGTTAGCCAGCAGTACTTC
TRBD1,TRBJ1-2,TRBV12-3/TRBV12-4,many,CASSEPGQGYGYTF,TGTGCCAGCAGTGAACCGGGACAGGGCTATGGCTACACCTTC
NA,TRBJ1-4,TRBV27,NA,CASGTAWGEKLFF,TGTGCCAGCGGGACTGCCTGGGGGGAAAAACTGTTTTTT
TRBD1,TRBJ2-2,TRBV18,many,CASSWTGIGSGELFF,TGTGCCAGCTCATGGACAGGTATCGGCTCCGGGGAGCTGTTTTTT
TRBD2,TRBJ2-7,TRBV7-3,many,CASSPVRRERYEQYF,TGTGCCAGCAGCCCGGTCCGGCGGGAGAGATACGAGCAGTACTTC
TRBD2,TRBJ2-4,TRBV5-5,NA,CASSFGTGGDIQYF,TGTGCCAGCAGCTTCGGGACGGGAGGTGACATTCAGTACTTC
NA,TRBJ2-5,TRBV27,NA,CASSFLGTKETQYF,TGTGCCAGCAGTTTCTTGGGGACAAAAGAGACCCAGTACTTC
NA,TRBJ1-5,TRBV6-8,NA,CANSSLRESNQPQHF,TGTGCCAACAGTTCGCTCAGGGAGAGCAATCAGCCCCAGCATTTT
NA,TRBJ2-1,TRBV20-1,NA,CSARDRGTFYNEQFF,TGCAGTGCTAGAGATCGGGGAACCTTTTACAATGAGCAGTTCTTC
NA,TRBJ2-6,TRBV30,few,CAWSVPRSGANVLTF,TGTGCCTGGAGTGTACCCAGGTCCGGGGCCAACGTCCTGACTTTC
NA,TRBJ1-4,TRBV12-3/TRBV12-4,NA,CASSLSVGVKEKLFF,TGTGCCAGCAGTTTATCGGTAGGGGTAAAAGAAAAACTGTTTTTT
NA,TRBJ2-4,TRBV6-2/TRBV6-3,NA,CASSLLTSEGVMAKNIQYF,TGTGCCAGCAGTTTACTAACATCAGAAGGGGTCATGGCCAAAAACATTCAGTACTTC
NA,TRBJ1-1,TRBV6-1,NA,CASSPESPLRDTEAFF,TGTGCCAGCAGTCCCGAGAGTCCCCTTCGGGACACTGAAGCTTTCTTT
TRBD2,TRBJ2-7,TRBV12-3/TRBV12-4,many,CASSSRVAGYPSEQYF,TGTGCCAGCAGTTCTCGGGTAGCGGGATACCCTAGCGAGCAGTACTTC
TRBD1,TRBJ1-1,TRBV7-6,once,CASSLTTGREAFF,TGTGCCAGCAGCTTAACGACAGGGCGGGAGGCTTTCTTT
NA,TRBJ2-7,TRBV29-1,NA,CSVEETVSYEQYF,TGCAGCGTTGAAGAGACAGTCTCCTACGAGCAGTACTTC
TRBD2,TRBJ2-3,TRBV29-1,few,CSVEQTSGHTQYF,TGCAGCGTTGAACAAACTAGCGGGCATACGCAGTATTTT
TRBD2,TRBJ2-3,TRBV11-2,many,CASSLSLTSGTSDTQYF,TGTGCCAGCAGCTTAAGTCTGACTAGCGGCACCTCAGATACGCAGTATTTT
NA,TRBJ2-3,TRBV12-3/TRBV12-4,many,CASSLGGGGTDTQYF,TGTGCCAGCAGTTTAGGGGGCGGGGGCACAGATACGCAGTATTTT
NA,TRBJ2-1,TRBV7-9,NA,CASSSSMTEQFF,TGTGCCAGCAGCTCTTCAATGACTGAGCAGTTCTTC
TRBD1,TRBJ1-6,TRBV27,few,CASSYRGPYNSPLHF,TGTGCCAGCAGTTACAGGGGGCCCTATAATTCACCCCTCCACTTT
NA,TRBJ2-1,TRBV6-1,many,CASSEIAGSFLEQFF,TGTGCCAGCAGTGAGATTGCAGGTAGTTTCCTTGAGCAGTTCTTC
NA,TRBJ2-3,TRBV6-2/TRBV6-3,NA,CASTKRAFTDTQYF,TGTGCCAGCACTAAGCGGGCGTTCACAGATACGCAGTATTTT
NA,TRBJ2-7,TRBV6-2/TRBV6-3,many,CASSLRPSEQYF,TGTGCCAGCAGTCTACGGCCCTCCGAGCAGTACTTC
NA,TRBJ2-5,TRBV10-1,NA,CVTSPRGEETQYF,TGCGTCACCTCACCCAGGGGAGAAGAGACCCAGTACTTC
NA,TRBJ2-1,TRBV11-3,many,CASSLGGQGGNEQFF,TGTGCCAGCAGCTTAGGGGGGCAGGGAGGCAATGAGCAGTTCTTC
NA,TRBJ1-1,TRBV2,many,CASQPGTPEAFF,TGTGCCAGCCAACCAGGGACACCAGAAGCTTTCTTT
NA,TRBJ2-3,TRBV7-2,NA,CASSSQGYSTDTQYF,TGTGCCAGCAGCTCTCAGGGATATAGCACAGATACGCAGTATTTT